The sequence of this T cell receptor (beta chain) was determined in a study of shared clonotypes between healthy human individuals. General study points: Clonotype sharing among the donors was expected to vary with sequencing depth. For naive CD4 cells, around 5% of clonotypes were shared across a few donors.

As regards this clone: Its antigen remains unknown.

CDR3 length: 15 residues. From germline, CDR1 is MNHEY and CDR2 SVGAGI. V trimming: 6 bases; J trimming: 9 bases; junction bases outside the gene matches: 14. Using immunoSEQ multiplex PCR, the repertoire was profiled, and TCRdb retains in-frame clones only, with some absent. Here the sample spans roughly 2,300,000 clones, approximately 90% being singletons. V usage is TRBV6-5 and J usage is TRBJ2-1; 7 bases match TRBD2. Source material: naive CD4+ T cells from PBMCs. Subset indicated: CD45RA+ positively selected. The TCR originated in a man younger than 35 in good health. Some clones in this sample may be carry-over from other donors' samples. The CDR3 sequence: CASRTLRRERTEQFF. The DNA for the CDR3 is TGTGCCAGCAGGACCCTGCGGCGGGAGAGAACTGAGCAGTTCTTC.